This T cell receptor beta chain was documented in a study of cytomegalovirus exposure and HLA in healthy donors. Study results and limitations: Cytomegalovirus-associated TCR beta chains were listed, numbering around 150.

Note on this clone: What it binds is not known.

Assay used: immunoSEQ multiplex PCR; TCRdb lists only in-frame clones, some missing. The table lists about 160,000 clones, approximately 96% of them singletons. In germline, CDR1 is SGHTA, CDR2 FQGNSA. The V end lost 1 base, the J end lost 4 bases, and 11 bases lay between the germline ends. This CDR3 has 14 residues. This receptor was obtained from a woman aged 18-29 years in good health and CMV-seronegative. The rearrangement links TRBV7-2 to TRBJ2-7, with D perhaps TRBD2 (6 bases). The sequenced sample consisted of PBMCs. CDR3: CASSLDIGRYEQYF. The CDR3 DNA follows: TGTGCCAGCAGCTTAGATATCGGGAGATACGAGCAGTACTTC.